The 23 T cell receptor beta chains below all came from one sample that was sequenced in a study of blood T cell repertoires in COVID-19. TCRdb's copy holds only in-frame clones and misses some; the assay was immunoSEQ multiplex PCR. The sample holds about 66,000 clones, 70% to 90% seen once. Sequencing input: peripheral blood. The receptor set was obtained from a man between 50 and 59 years old with active COVID-19.

CDR3 loop: CASSLALGGQYF. As DNA, the CDR3 is TGTGCCAGCAGCTTAGCGCTCGGTGGGCAGTATTTT. The chain is built from TRBV7-2 and TRBJ2-3; no definite D call. The V end was cut by 0 bases, the J end by 11 bases, with 9 bases between. Germline CDR1 reads SGHTA; CDR2 reads FQGNSA. The CDR3 is made up of 12 amino acids.

This chain joins TRBV18 and TRBJ1-4; TRBD1 matches at 10 bases. V lost 4 bases and J lost 3; bases outside the gene matches: 5. The CDR3 runs 16 residues. In germline, CDR1 is KGHSH, CDR2 LQKENI. CDR3 amino acids: CASSQRQGASNEKLFF. DNA of the CDR3: TGTGCCAGCTCACAGAGACAGGGGGCTTCTAATGAAAAACTGTTTTTT.

This sequence joins TRBV25-1 and TRBJ1-4; D call uncertain. The CDR3 loop spans 15 amino acids. V was pared by 3 bases and J by 3 bases, with 11 bases between. CDR1 MGHDK and CDR2 SYGVNS come from the germline V gene. Written as DNA, the CDR3 is TGTGCCAGCAGTGACCCGCGGAAACCTAATGAAAAACTGTTTTTT. Its protein product is CASSDPRKPNEKLFF.

The chain joins TRBV15 to TRBJ2-1; 9 nucleotides agree with TRBD2. The germline V gene encodes CDR1 LNHNV and CDR2 YYDKDF (reference sequence). This CDR3 has 15 residues. With V trimmed by 9 bases and J by 5 bases, 11 bases remained unmatched. The chain's CDR3 is CATRAVAGDNNEQFF. CDR3 bases: TGTGCCACGAGAGCTGTAGCGGGAGACAACAATGAGCAGTTCTTC.

This rearrangement joins TRBV7-2 to TRBJ1-1; no firm D call. Trimming left V 5 bases short and J 1 base short, with 11 bases between. Germline CDR1 reads SGHTA; CDR2 reads FQGNSA. The CDR3 is made up of 14 amino acids. CDR3 bases: TGTGCCAGCAGCCAATTCTCCGGGAACACTGAAGCTTTCTTT. It is translated as CASSQFSGNTEAFF.

V is TRBV19 and J is TRBJ2-1; TRBD2 is a possible D gene (6 bases). Germline V gene lookup returns CDR1 LNHDA and CDR2 SQIVND (reference sequence). The CDR3 runs to 15 residues. Trimming left V 5 bases short and J 2 bases short, with 13 bases between. CDR3 amino acids: CASSLSGNTYNEQFF. The CDR3 coding sequence is TGTGCCAGTAGTCTTAGCGGTAATACCTACAATGAGCAGTTCTTC.

The chain is built from TRBV9 and TRBJ1-2; 8 bases match TRBD1. CDR1 is SGDLS, CDR2 YYNGEE, per germline. V was clipped by 4 bases and J by 1 base; unmatched bases: 6. The CDR3 runs 15 residues. CDR3 in DNA: TGTGCCAGCAGCCTCATGGACAGGGTTAACTATGGCTACACCTTC. This translates into CASSLMDRVNYGYTF.

The rearrangement uses TRBV4-1 and TRBJ1-1; 11 bases agree with TRBD1. CDR3 length: 17 residues. With V trimmed by 4 bases and J by 4 bases, 11 bases remained unmatched. CDR1 MGHRA and CDR2 YSYEKL come from the germline V gene. CDR3 sequence reads: CASSRGQGGVSITEAFF. CDR3 nucleotide sequence: TGCGCCAGCAGCCGGGGACAGGGGGGTGTTAGTATCACTGAAGCTTTCTTT.

The gene calls are TRBV6-5 and TRBJ1-1, with 9 bases matching TRBD1. The V gene's germline CDR1 is MNHEY and CDR2 SVGAGI. The CDR3 runs to 15 residues. J gave up 7 bases and V 1 base, and 7 bases lay outside the gene matches. CDR3 sequence (DNA): TGTGCCAGCAGTTACTTAGGGACAGGGAAGGGTGAAGCTTTCTTT. This encodes CASSYLGTGKGEAFF.

The V and J genes are TRBV20-1 and TRBJ1-5; no clear D. The germline V gene encodes CDR1 DFQATT and CDR2 SNEGSKA (reference sequence). The CDR3 has 13 amino acids. With 3 bases removed from V and 4 bases from J, the gap between germline ends came to 10 bases. The CDR3 DNA reads TGCAGTGCTAGTTTTTCGGTGAATCAGCCCCAGCATTTT. It is translated as CSASFSVNQPQHF.

The J gene is TRBJ2-3, the V gene TRBV27, with 11 bases lining up with TRBD2. Per the germline V gene, CDR1 is MNHEY and CDR2 is SMNVEV (reference sequence). Trimming at V came to 0 bases and at J to 8 bases, leaving 7 bases not matched to a gene. This CDR3 comprises 16 residues. The CDR3 spells CASSLSLAGVRGTQYF. CDR3 in DNA: TGTGCCAGCAGTTTATCACTAGCGGGGGTGAGGGGTACGCAGTATTTT.

This chain links TRBV27 with TRBJ2-3; 7 bases fit TRBD2. Germline assignment: CDR1 MNHEY and CDR2 SMNVEV (reference sequence). CDR3 length: 12 residues. V shed 3 bases and J 8 bases; nucleotides not matched to a gene: 2. Here the CDR3 reads CASSFGRGTQYF. The CDR3 nucleotides read TGTGCCAGCAGTTTTGGGAGGGGTACGCAGTATTTT.

The genes are TRBV6-6 and TRBJ1-5; no clear D gene. The CDR3 sequence is 15 residues long. Germline CDR1 and CDR2: MNHNY and SVGAGI (reference sequence). Trimming removed 5 bases at V and 5 bases at J, with 16 bases between. The CDR3 DNA reads as TGTGCCAGCAGTCCGAGCCTAATTCTCGATCAGCCCCAGCATTTT. It encodes CASSPSLILDQPQHF.

The chain recombines TRBV11-3 with TRBJ2-3; 8 nucleotides match TRBD2. This CDR3 has 17 residues. The ends lost 1 base at V and 4 bases at J; junction bases unmatched: 10. The germline V gene has CDR1 SGHNT and CDR2 YENEEA. CDR3 residues: CASSLVSASGPPDTQYF. The CDR3 nucleotides are TGTGCCAGCAGCTTAGTCTCTGCTAGCGGGCCACCAGATACGCAGTATTTT.

CDR3 sequence (DNA): TGCGCCAGCAGTGCGGGACTAGCGGCTAGCACAGATACGCAGTATTTT. This sequence encodes CASSAGLAASTDTQYF. The rearrangement joins TRBV10-1 to TRBJ2-3; 11 bases are a match to TRBD2. Unmatched junction bases numbered 3, after V lost 4 bases and J lost 0 bases. This CDR3 has 16 amino acids. Germline V gene lookup returns CDR1 WNHNN and CDR2 SYGVQD (reference sequence).

This chain connects TRBV10-3 to TRBJ2-3, with TRBD2 matching 7 bases. The CDR3 contains 14 residues. J gave up 6 bases and V 6 bases, and 9 bases lay outside the gene matches. Germline CDR1 reads ENHRY; CDR2 reads SYGVKD. The CDR3 spells CAIRSGGPRDTQYF. The CDR3 bases are TGTGCCATCAGGTCGGGGGGACCCAGGGATACGCAGTATTTT.

This clone was observed a handful of times. The V call is TRBV24-1, the J call TRBJ2-2, with a weak D call TRBD2 (5 bases). Germline V gene sequence: CDR1 KGHDR, CDR2 SFDVKD. CDR3 length equals 15 residues. Trimming left V 7 bases short and J 4 bases short, with 15 bases between. CDR3 protein: CATSKPLEATGELFF. The CDR3 DNA follows: TGTGCCACCAGCAAACCCTTGGAGGCCACCGGGGAGCTGTTTTTT.

The gene calls are TRBV19 and TRBJ2-1; tentative D call: TRBD2 (5 bases). The CDR3 length is 16 residues. Germline CDR1 reads LNHDA; CDR2 reads SQIVND (reference sequence). Deletions cut 4 bases from V and 0 bases from J, with 13 bases between. CDR3 in amino acids: CASSTAPSSSYNEQFF. CDR3 DNA: TGTGCCAGTAGTACGGCGCCTAGCAGCTCCTACAATGAGCAGTTCTTC.

This chain uses TRBV12-3 or TRBV12-4 with TRBJ2-7, with D possibly being TRBD2 (5 bases). Trimming removed 1 base at V and 3 bases at J, with 7 bases between. This CDR3 spans 13 amino acids. CDR3 sequence: CASSLGEIYEQYF. CDR3 coding DNA: TGTGCCAGCAGTTTAGGGGAGATCTACGAGCAGTACTTC.

This chain connects TRBV18 to TRBJ1-4; D perhaps matches TRBD1 (5 bases). V was cut by 6 bases and J by 13 bases, with 33 bases left in between. The CDR3 loop spans 18 amino acids. Germline CDR1 KGHSH, CDR2 LQKENI. CDR3 coding DNA: TGTGCCAGCTCCCCGACCCCGGGACCGACGCGGAGGGAAACTGGACTGTTTTTT. It is translated as CASSPTPGPTRRETGLFF.

This rearrangement joins TRBV6-1 to TRBJ2-5, with 10 bases lining up with TRBD2. Germline V lookup: CDR1 MNHNS, CDR2 SASEGT. CDR3 length equals 15 residues. After removal of 2 bases from V and 4 bases from J, the junction contained 4 bases not matched to a gene. The CDR3 is CASSESLAGAETQYF. CDR3 nucleotides: TGTGCCAGCAGTGAAAGTCTAGCGGGGGCAGAGACCCAGTACTTC.

J is TRBJ1-1 and V is TRBV5-1; 9 bases line up with TRBD1. CDR3 length: 14 amino acids. J lost 6 bases, V lost 0 bases, and 3 bases had no gene match. Germline lookup yields CDR1 SGHRS and CDR2 YFSETQ. CDR3 loop: CASSLEQGASEAFF. CDR3 nucleotide sequence: TGCGCCAGCAGCTTGGAACAGGGGGCATCTGAAGCTTTCTTT.

By sample share, this clone is medium-sized. This chain uses TRBV9 with TRBJ2-7; 9 nucleotides align to TRBD1. Trimming at V came to 4 bases and at J to 4 bases, leaving 3 bases not matched to a gene. CDR3 length: 13 amino acids. Germline V gene lookup returns CDR1 SGDLS and CDR2 YYNGEE. The CDR3 nucleotides read TGTGCCAGCAGCCCCGGGACAGGGTACGAGCAGTACTTC. Residues: CASSPGTGYEQYF.